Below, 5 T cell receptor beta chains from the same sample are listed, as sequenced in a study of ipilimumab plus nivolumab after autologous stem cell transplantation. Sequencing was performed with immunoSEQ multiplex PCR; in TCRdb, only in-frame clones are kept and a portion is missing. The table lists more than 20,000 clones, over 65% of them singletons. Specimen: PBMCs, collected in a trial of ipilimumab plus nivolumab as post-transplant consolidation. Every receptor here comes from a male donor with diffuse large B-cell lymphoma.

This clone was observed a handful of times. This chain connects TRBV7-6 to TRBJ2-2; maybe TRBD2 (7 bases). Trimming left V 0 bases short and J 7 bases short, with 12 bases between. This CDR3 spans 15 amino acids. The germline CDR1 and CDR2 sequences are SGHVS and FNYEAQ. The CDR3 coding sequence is TGTGCCAGCAGCTTAGCGTCGGGGGGCGGCGGGGAGCTGTTTTTT. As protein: CASSLASGGGGELFF.

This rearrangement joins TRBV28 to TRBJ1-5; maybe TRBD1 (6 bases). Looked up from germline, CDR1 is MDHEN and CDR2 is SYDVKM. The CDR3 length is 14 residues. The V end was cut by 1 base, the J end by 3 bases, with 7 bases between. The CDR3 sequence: CASSLSGANQPQHF. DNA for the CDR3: TGTGCCAGCAGTTTATCGGGGGCCAATCAGCCCCAGCATTTT.

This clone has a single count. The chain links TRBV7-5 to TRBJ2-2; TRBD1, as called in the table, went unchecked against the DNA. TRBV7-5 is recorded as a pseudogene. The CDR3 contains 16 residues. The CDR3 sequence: CVRREPGTGDTGELFF. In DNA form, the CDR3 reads TGTGTCAGGCGGGAACCCGGGACAGGGGATACCGGGGAGCTGTTTTTT.

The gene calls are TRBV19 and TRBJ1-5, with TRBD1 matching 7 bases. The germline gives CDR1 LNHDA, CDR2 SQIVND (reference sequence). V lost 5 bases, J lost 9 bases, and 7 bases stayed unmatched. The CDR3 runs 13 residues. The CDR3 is CASSGTGVRPQHF. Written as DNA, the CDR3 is TGTGCCAGTAGTGGTACAGGGGTTCGGCCCCAGCATTTT. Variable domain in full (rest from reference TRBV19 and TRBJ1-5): DGGITQSPKYLFRKEGQNVTLSCEQNLNHDAMYWYRQDPGQGLRLIYYSQIVNDFQKGDIAEGYSVSREKKESFPLTVTSAQKNPTAFYLCASSGTGVRPQHFGDGTRLSIL.

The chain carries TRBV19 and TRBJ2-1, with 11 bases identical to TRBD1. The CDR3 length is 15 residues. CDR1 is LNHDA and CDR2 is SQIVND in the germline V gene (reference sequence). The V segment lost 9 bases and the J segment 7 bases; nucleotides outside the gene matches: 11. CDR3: CASSSRTGGQNEQFF. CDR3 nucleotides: TGTGCCAGCAGCTCTAGGACAGGGGGCCAGAATGAGCAGTTCTTC.